This T cell receptor (beta chain) was sequenced during a study of CXCR3-negative and CXCR3-positive naive CD8 T cells. Study-level points and caveats: Cryopreserved PBMCs had partly decreased CXCR3 expression; fresh PBMCs were used in most assays. CXCR3-positive naive cells carried more hydrophobic TRB CDR3s than CXCR3-negative ones.

Germline values: CDR1 MNHEY, CDR2 SMNVEV (reference sequence). CDR3 length: 15 amino acids. Regarding this clonotype: What it binds is not known.

TRB cDNA was prepared as libraries by UMI-labeled 5' RACE. Following a re-call of the 5' RACE reads, TCRdb has one entry per CDR3 protein and lacks DNA. The listing records 130,000 to 150,000 distinct CDR3 sequences. The V and J genes are TRBV27 and TRBJ2-3; TCRdb outputs TRBD2, but without DNA this stays unchecked. This clonotype was obtained from a human donor in good health. Some clones in this sample may be carry-over from other donors' samples. Material: naive CXCR3+ CD8+ T cells from blood. The subset here: CD45RO-CCR7+CD27+CD95- naive CD8+ T cells expressing CXCR3 (TNR3+). The CDR3 protein is CASSLTGLAVDTQYF.